This T cell receptor beta chain was documented in a study of technical replicates of blood from a handful of donors. In germline, CDR1 is LGHNA, CDR2 YSLEER. V lost 3 bases, J lost 3 bases, and 3 bases stayed unmatched. The CDR3 totals 15 residues. TCRdb's copy holds only in-frame clones and misses some; the assay was immunoSEQ multiplex PCR. This sample has roughly 79,000 clones, with 85% to 95% found just once. The receptor's source is a human donor in good health. The chain employs TRBV4-3 and TRBJ2-7; the match to TRBD2 covers 12 bases. The specimen was T cells isolated from PBMCs. CDR3 loop: CASSQELAGGYEQYF. CDR3 bases: TGCGCCAGCAGCCAGGAACTAGCGGGAGGCTACGAGCAGTACTTC.